Listed here are 30 T cell receptor beta chains from one sample, sequenced in a study of Graves' ophthalmopathy and Graves' hyperthyroidism. Amplification from RNA transcripts yielded the TCR beta CDR3 regions. RT-PCR with HTBI primers came first, then second-round multiplex PCR. TCRdb re-called the multiplex PCR reads with MiXCR, one entry per CDR3 protein. The repertoire holds around 520,000 distinct CDR3 sequences, with less than 45% as singletons. The source material was peripheral blood or thyroid tissue (not recorded which). These receptors were collected from an adult man with Graves' hyperthyroidism.

This clonotype was counted ten times or more. The chain couples TRBV10-3 to TRBJ2-2; TRBD1 is a possible D gene (5 bases). V was trimmed by 7 bases and J by 7 bases, leaving 16 bases between them. The V gene's germline CDR1 is ENHRY and CDR2 SYGVKD. CDR3 length equals 14 residues. The CDR3 reads CAITGTSTGGELFF. The CDR3 DNA is TGTGCCATCACTGGAACTTCAACAGGCGGGGAGCTGTTTTTT.

The chain carries TRBV4-1 and TRBJ1-5; a possible D gene is TRBD1 (6 bases). Trimming pared 4 bases from V and 5 bases from J, leaving 15 bases between. From germline, CDR1 is MGHRA and CDR2 YSYEKL. This CDR3 is 15 amino acids long. CDR3 DNA: TGCGCCAGCAGCCCGCGGTTGACAGGCGATCAGCCCCAGCATTTT. This sequence encodes CASSPRLTGDQPQHF.

This clonotype has a handful of counts. The CDR3 protein is CASSQTPGVGGENSPLHF. Written as DNA, the CDR3 is TGTGCCAGCAGCCAAACGCCAGGGGTAGGGGGCGAAAATTCACCCCTCCACTTT. The J gene is TRBJ1-6, the V gene TRBV9, with 7 bases matching TRBD1. The J segment lost 7 bases and the V segment lost 4 bases, leaving 17 bases of the junction unmatched. Germline V gene lookup returns CDR1 SGDLS and CDR2 YYNGEE. There are 18 residues in the CDR3.

The V and J genes are TRBV29-1 and TRBJ1-6, with unresolved D. CDR1 is SQVTM, CDR2 ANQGSEA, per germline. Trimming took off 1 base at V and 7 bases at J, with 20 bases between the two ends. This CDR3 has 17 residues. In nucleotides, the CDR3 is TGCAGCGTTGAAGGGTTGGACGGCCAAAATTCCAATTCACCCCTCCACTTT. This gives the protein CSVEGLDGQNSNSPLHF.

The chain combines TRBV7-9 with TRBJ2-7; either TRBD1 or TRBD2 may supply D (6 bases each). The J call may not be correct, given that the DNA end is closer to TRBJ2-1. Germline V gives CDR1 SEHNR, CDR2 FQNEAQ (reference sequence). CDR3 size: 14 residues. CDR3 DNA: TGTGCCAGCAGCCTAGAGGGGGGCTACAATGAGCAGTTCTTC. Translated: CASSLEGGYNEQFF.

A remark on this clonotype: A junction boundary mismatches the germline segment, possibly from a read error. The rearrangement uses TRBV13 and TRBJ1-5; 9 nucleotides match TRBD1. The CDR3 loop spans 15 amino acids. In germline, CDR1 is PRHDT, CDR2 FYEKMQ (reference sequence). As DNA, the CDR3 is TGCGCCAGCAGCTTGGGAACAGGGGGCGGCCAGCCCCAGCATTTT. Translation gives CASSLGTGGGQPQHF.

This clonotype was counted only a few times. This chain uses TRBV7-3 with TRBJ2-2, with 10 positions matching TRBD1. V trimming: 5 bases; J trimming: 1 base; junction bases outside the gene matches: 7. Germline lookup yields CDR1 SGHTA and CDR2 FQGTGA. The CDR3 extends over 17 amino acids. In DNA, the CDR3 is TGTGCCAGCAGCCCCACGACAGGGGGCAAGAACACCGGGGAGCTGTTTTTT. This sequence encodes CASSPTTGGKNTGELFF.

This clonotype was picked up one time. The chain links TRBV2 to TRBJ1-2; TRBD1 matches 12 bases. The germline CDR1 and CDR2 sequences are SNHLY and FYNNEI. CDR3 size: 16 residues. After removal of 6 bases from V and 2 bases from J, the junction contained 7 bases not matched to a gene. The CDR3: CASRVTGTGGNYGYTF. CDR3 DNA sequence: TGTGCCAGCAGGGTTACCGGGACAGGGGGCAACTATGGCTACACCTTC.

This clonotype was seen many times. This rearrangement joins TRBV15 to TRBJ2-5; TRBD1 agrees at 7 bases. The CDR3 contains 15 residues. The trim removed 4 bases at V and 2 bases at J, leaving 7 bases unmatched. The V gene's germline CDR1 is LNHNV and CDR2 YYDKDF (reference sequence). The CDR3 protein is CATSKRTGPQETQYF. The CDR3 DNA reads TGTGCCACCAGCAAACGGACAGGTCCACAAGAGACCCAGTACTTC.

This chain connects TRBV7-2 to TRBJ2-7, with D possibly called TRBD1 or TRBD2 (5 bases each). This CDR3 has 17 amino acids. CDR1 SGHTA and CDR2 FQGNSA come from the germline V gene. Trimming removed 11 bases at V and 5 bases at J, with 31 bases between. The CDR3 loop is CAWSPPAGDPGGNEQYF. The CDR3 bases are TGTGCCTGGAGTCCTCCCGCCGGGGACCCGGGTGGCAACGAGCAGTACTTC.

This clonotype was observed once. The chain carries TRBV7-2 and TRBJ2-5; no definite D call. This CDR3 region has 12 residues. The germline gives CDR1 SGHTA, CDR2 FQGNSA. V was clipped by 4 bases and J by 11 bases, with 14 bases between them. The CDR3: CASSSPGLEQYF. The CDR3 DNA sequence: TGTGCCAGCAGCTCCCCGGGCTTAGAGCAGTACTTC.

The CDR3 sequence is CASSHITGANSYEQYF. CDR3 nucleotides: TGTGCCAGCAGCCATATAACAGGGGCCAACTCCTACGAGCAGTACTTC. This sequence joins TRBV7-6 and TRBJ2-7; 7 bases align to TRBD1. The CDR3 is 16 amino acids. The junction had 10 bases not matched to a gene; V was cut back by 5 bases and J by 0 bases. Germline-derived CDR1 and CDR2 are SGHVS and FNYEAQ.

At least ten counts were recorded for this clonotype. The gene calls are TRBV6-5 and TRBJ1-6; D not certain. In germline, CDR1 is MNHEY, CDR2 SVGAGI. V lost 6 bases and J lost 8, with 14 bases in between. There are 14 residues in the CDR3. The CDR3 sequence is CASSTTGEDSPLHF. The CDR3 DNA reads as TGTGCCAGCAGCACGACCGGAGAAGATTCACCCCTCCACTTT.

This sequence joins TRBV20-1 and TRBJ2-4; TRBD2 aligns across 7 bases. This CDR3 is 13 amino acids long. CDR1 and CDR2 (germline): DFQATT, SNEGSKA (reference sequence). V was pared by 0 bases and J by 9 bases, with 5 bases of the junction left unmatched. DNA for the CDR3: TGCAGTGCTAGAGAGGGACCGGGGGGCATTCAGTACTTC. Translated, it gives CSAREGPGGIQYF.

This clonotype came up many times. V is TRBV7-3 and J is TRBJ1-1, with D unclear. V was pared by 8 bases and J by 1 base, with 11 bases between. The CDR3 is 13 residues long. Germline CDR1 reads SGHTA; CDR2 reads FQGTGA. The CDR3 reads CASQRNKNTEAFF. The DNA of the CDR3 is TGTGCCAGCCAACGGAACAAGAACACTGAAGCTTTCTTT.

Only a few counts were recorded for this clonotype. The rearrangement uses TRBV18 and TRBJ1-1, with TRBD1 matching 7 bases. Losses at the gene ends were 6 bases for V and 1 base for J; bases not matched to a gene: 2. Germline V lookup: CDR1 KGHSH, CDR2 LQKENI. The CDR3 runs 13 residues. CDR3 sequence reads: CASSTGRNTEAFF. As DNA, the CDR3 is TGTGCCAGCTCGACAGGGAGGAACACTGAAGCTTTCTTT.

The V gene is TRBV7-9, the J gene TRBJ2-2; 8 bases align to TRBD1. The CDR3 spans 15 residues. With 5 bases clipped from V and 3 bases from J, the junction kept 5 bases outside the gene matches. CDR1 SEHNR and CDR2 FQNEAQ come from the germline V gene (reference sequence). The CDR3 here is CASSKTGVDTGELFF. CDR3 DNA: TGTGCCAGCAGCAAGACAGGGGTCGACACCGGGGAGCTGTTTTTT.

The chain is built from TRBV6-6 and TRBJ2-7; maybe TRBD1 (6 bases). In germline, CDR1 is MNHNY, CDR2 SVGAGI (reference sequence). Trimming cost V 6 bases and J 2 bases, with 20 bases left between them. The CDR3 is made up of 16 amino acids. CDR3 sequence reads: CASSPRAGEGTYEQYF. CDR3 nucleotides: TGTGCCAGCAGCCCTCGGGCAGGGGAAGGAACCTACGAGCAGTACTTC.

This clonotype came up many times. V and J are TRBV7-8 and TRBJ1-6; the D is unclear. Trimming cost V 1 base and J 8 bases, with 12 bases left between them. The CDR3 length is 15 residues. Germline V gene lookup returns CDR1 SGHVS and CDR2 FQNEAQ. The CDR3 reads CASSLGATGYSPLHF. Written as DNA, the CDR3 is TGTGCCAGCAGCTTAGGGGCTACCGGGTATTCACCCCTCCACTTT.

There are many counts of this clonotype. V is TRBV4-1 and J is TRBJ2-7; the D gene is possibly TRBD1 (8 bases). Per germline, CDR1 MGHRA and CDR2 YSYEKL. The germline V and J ends were trimmed by 2 bases and 5 bases, with 13 bases remaining between them. CDR3 length: 14 residues. The CDR3 DNA sequence: TGCGCCAGCAGCCAACGGACAGGGAGGGACGAGCAGTACTTC. Translation: CASSQRTGRDEQYF.

This clonotype was observed a few times. The V call is TRBV6-5, the J call TRBJ2-7; tentatively, D is TRBD1 (5 bases). The CDR3 covers 14 residues. Trimming removed 10 bases from V and 3 bases from J, with 19 bases in between. Germline V gene lookup returns CDR1 MNHEY and CDR2 SVGAGI. CDR3 nucleotide sequence: TGTGCCATCAGGGCGGAAGGCCGAAACTACGAGCAGTACTTC. Its translation: CAIRAEGRNYEQYF.

This clonotype was seen a handful of times. The chain joins TRBV19 to TRBJ1-6, with D unclear. V shed 4 bases and J shed 5 bases, with 6 bases lying between them. CDR3 length: 13 residues. CDR1 is LNHDA and CDR2 is SQIVND in the germline V gene (reference sequence). CDR3 sequence: CASSTEDNSPLHF. The CDR3 DNA is TGTGCCAGTAGTACGGAGGATAATTCACCCCTCCACTTT.

The rearrangement uses TRBV7-2 and TRBJ2-2; 7 nucleotides match TRBD1. Germline values: CDR1 SGHTA, CDR2 FQGNSA. The length of the CDR3 is 15 residues. V was pared by 11 bases and J by 6 bases, with 15 bases of the junction left unmatched. The DNA for the CDR3 is TGTGCCGGGTTAGCCGGGACAGATAACGCCGGGGAGCTGTTTTTT. Protein sequence: CAGLAGTDNAGELFF.

The sample holds a few counts of this clonotype. V and J are TRBV2 and TRBJ2-7; D remains unclear. V dropped 4 bases and J dropped 2 bases, with 9 bases sitting between them. The CDR3 has 13 amino acids. Per the germline V gene, CDR1 is SNHLY and CDR2 is FYNNEI. The CDR3 loop is CASSVLVPYEQYF. In nucleotides, the CDR3 is TGTGCCAGCAGTGTTTTAGTTCCCTACGAGCAGTACTTC. Together with reference TRBV2 and TRBJ2-7, the CDR3 gives the full variable domain: EPEVTQTPSHQVTQMGQEVILRCVPISNHLYFYWYRQILGQKVEFLVSFYNNEISEKSEIFDDQFSVERPDGSNFTLKIRSTKLEDSAMYFCASSVLVPYEQYFGPGTRLTVT.

The rearrangement links TRBV3-1 to TRBJ1-6, with TRBD1 as a possible D gene (5 bases). The CDR3 is 13 amino acids. V lost 4 bases, J lost 5 bases, and 6 bases lay in between. Germline CDR1 and CDR2: LGHDT and YNNKEL (reference sequence). The CDR3 is CASSPQDNSPLHF. DNA for the CDR3: TGTGCCAGCAGCCCACAGGATAATTCACCCCTCCACTTT.

Comment on this clonotype: Possible read error: a much larger clone is one base away. The chain employs TRBV6-6 and TRBJ1-2, with D unresolved. The V and J ends lost 6 bases and 7 bases respectively, with 15 bases between them. The CDR3 contains 13 residues. The V gene's germline CDR1 is MNHNY and CDR2 SVGAGI (reference sequence). CDR3 amino acids: CASRYDGFGGYTF. In nucleotides, the CDR3 is TGTGCCAGCAGATACGACGGGTTCGGTGGCTACACCTTC.

Turning to this clonotype: A much larger clonotype is one base distant, so this may be a read error. This chain joins TRBV19 and TRBJ2-7, with D perhaps TRBD2 (6 bases). Judging by the DNA end, TRBJ2-5 fits better; the J call may be wrong. Per germline, CDR1 LNHDA and CDR2 SQIVND (reference sequence). The CDR3 is 14 residues long. Here the CDR3 reads CASTPVGGTETQYF. The CDR3 DNA sequence: TGTGCCAGTACCCCGGTCGGAGGGACGGAGACCCAGTACTTC.

This clonotype came up many times. The chain recombines TRBV15 with TRBJ1-1, with D possibly matching TRBD1 (5 bases). Germline V lookup: CDR1 LNHNV, CDR2 YYDKDF (reference sequence). The CDR3 spans 15 residues. The ends were cut back, 0 bases at V and 4 bases at J, with 12 bases in the middle. CDR3 nucleotide sequence: TGTGCCACCAGCAGAGATCCGGGGGGGGGCACTGAAGCTTTCTTT. This encodes CATSRDPGGGTEAFF.

This clonotype was recorded at least ten times. The chain employs TRBV2 and TRBJ2-7; TRBD1 aligns across 11 bases. This CDR3 spans 15 amino acids. The germline V gene encodes CDR1 SNHLY and CDR2 FYNNEI. Germline trimming cut 1 base from V and 5 bases from J; bases unmatched to any gene: 4. The CDR3 protein is CASSEGGQGVHEQYF. CDR3 sequence (DNA): TGTGCCAGCAGTGAAGGGGGACAGGGGGTCCACGAGCAGTACTTC.

This clonotype appeared many times. The chain has TRBV5-4 and TRBJ2-6; 8 positions agree with TRBD1. V was clipped by 6 bases and J by 0 bases; unmatched bases: 5. Germline CDR1 SGHNT, CDR2 YYREEE (reference sequence). CDR3 size: 16 residues. The CDR3 region has the DNA TGTGCCAGCAATGGACAGGGCAACTCTGGGGCCAACGTCCTGACTTTC. As protein: CASNGQGNSGANVLTF.